This T cell receptor (beta chain) was found in a study of CXCR3-negative and CXCR3-positive naive CD8 T cells. The study's findings and limits: CXCR3-positive naive cells carried more hydrophobic TRB CDR3s than CXCR3-negative naive cells did. Between one naive subset and the other, surface CD5 was comparable, and TCR strength was inferred from TRB CDR3 properties.

This CDR3 has 15 amino acids. Per germline, CDR1 SGHRS and CDR2 YFSETQ. Turning to this clonotype: Its antigen remains unknown.

Naive CD8+ T cells were CD45RO-CCR7+CD27+CD95-. TRB cDNA was prepared as libraries by UMI-labeled 5' RACE. Each CDR3 protein gets one entry in TCRdb, which reprocessed the 5' RACE reads and gives no DNA. Reported are about 110,000 distinct CDR3 sequences; the ten largest clones contain more than 0.3%. The rearrangement joins TRBV5-1 to TRBJ1-1; the TRBD1 assignment by TCRdb is unverifiable without DNA. This receptor was identified in a human donor in good health. Some clones in this sample may be carry-over from other donors' samples. Sequences were obtained from naive CXCR3+ CD8+ T cells from blood. Subset here: CD45RO-CCR7+CD27+CD95- naive CD8+ T cells expressing CXCR3 (TNR3+). CDR3 amino acids: CASSHPGTGNTEAFF.